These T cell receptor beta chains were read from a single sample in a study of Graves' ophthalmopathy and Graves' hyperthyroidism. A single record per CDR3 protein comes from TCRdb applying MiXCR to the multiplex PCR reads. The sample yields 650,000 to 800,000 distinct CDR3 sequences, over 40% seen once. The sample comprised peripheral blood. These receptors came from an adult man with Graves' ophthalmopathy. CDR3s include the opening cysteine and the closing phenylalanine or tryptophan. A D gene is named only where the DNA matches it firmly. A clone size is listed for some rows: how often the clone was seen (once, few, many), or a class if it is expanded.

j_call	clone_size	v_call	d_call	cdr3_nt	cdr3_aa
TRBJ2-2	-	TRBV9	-	TGTGCCAGCAGCGCCAGAACACCGAACACCGGGGAGCTGTTTTTT	CASSARTPNTGELFF
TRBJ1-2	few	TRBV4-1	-	TGCGCCAGCACCCCGGGGGGCTATAACTATGGCTACACCTTC	CASTPGGYNYGYTF
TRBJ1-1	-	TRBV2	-	TGTGCCAGCAGTGAGGGGGAACAGGGTCGCCCTGAAGCTTTCTTT	CASSEGEQGRPEAFF
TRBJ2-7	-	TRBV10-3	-	TGTGCCAGCTCACTAGGCGTGCAGGGAACGGAGCAGTACTTC	CASSLGVQGTEQYF
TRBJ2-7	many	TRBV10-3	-	TGTGCCATCAGTGACAGGAGGTACGAGCAGTACTTC	CAISDRRYEQYF
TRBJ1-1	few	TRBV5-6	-	TGTGCCAGCAGCTCCCTGGGAGGGCTGAACACTGAAGCTTTCTTT	CASSSLGGLNTEAFF
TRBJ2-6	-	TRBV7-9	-	TGTGCCAGCACCCCCGGGGCAGGGAGCTCTGGGGCCAACGTCCTGACTTTC	CASTPGAGSSGANVLTF
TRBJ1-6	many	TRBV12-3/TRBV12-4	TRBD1	TGTGCCAGCAGTTTTCGGCAGGGGGCAAGTTCACCCCTCCACTTT	CASSFRQGASSPLHF
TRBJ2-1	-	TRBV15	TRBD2	TGTGCCACCAGCAGAACCGGGACTACACATGATGAGCAGTTCTTC	CATSRTGTTHDEQFF
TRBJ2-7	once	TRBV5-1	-	TGCGCCAGCCGGGACGGATCCTACGAGCGGTACTTC	CASRDGSYERYF
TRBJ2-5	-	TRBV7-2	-	TGTGCCAGCAGCTCGTGGGTGCAGTACCAAGAGACCCAGTACTTC	CASSSWVQYQETQYF
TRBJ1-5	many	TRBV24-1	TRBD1	TGTGCCACCAGTGCCGGGCAGGGGGATCGTTGGTCCCAGCATTTT	CATSAGQGDRWSQHF
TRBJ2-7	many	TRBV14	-	TGTGCCAGCAGTGACTACCCAAATCCTTACGAGCAGTACTTC	CASSDYPNPYEQYF
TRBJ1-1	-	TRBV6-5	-	TGTGCCAGCAGGCCGCTCACCGGGGGAGCCACTGAAGCTTTCTTT	CASRPLTGGATEAFF
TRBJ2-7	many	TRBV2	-	TGTGCCAGCACCGAGGGGCGGATCGGCTCCTACGAGCAGTACTTC	CASTEGRIGSYEQYF
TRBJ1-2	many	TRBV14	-	TGTGCCAGCAGCCAAGGCAGGGTAAACTATGGCTACACCTTC	CASSQGRVNYGYTF
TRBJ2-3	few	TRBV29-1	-	TGCAGCGTACCGATAGTGTCGTCAGATACGCAGTATTTT	CSVPIVSSDTQYF
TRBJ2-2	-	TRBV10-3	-	TGTGCCAGCAAAGGGTCTCTGGGTCACGTCGACACCGGGGAGCTGTTTTTT	CASKGSLGHVDTGELFF
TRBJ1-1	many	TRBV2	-	TGTGCCAGCGGCCCTCGGGGCAGGCCGAGTCTTGGCACTGAAGCTTTCTTT	CASGPRGRPSLGTEAFF
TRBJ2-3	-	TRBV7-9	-	TGTGCCAGCAGCTTAGCCCCAGACACAGATACGCAGTATTTT	CASSLAPDTDTQYF
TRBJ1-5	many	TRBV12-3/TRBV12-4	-	TGTGCCAGCAGTCGGTACTCAGGGTCAAGCAGCAATCAGCCCCAGCATTTT	CASSRYSGSSSNQPQHF
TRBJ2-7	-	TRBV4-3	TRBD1	TGCGCCAGCAGCCAACTAGACCAGGGGGCGGGCGAGCAGTACTTC	CASSQLDQGAGEQYF
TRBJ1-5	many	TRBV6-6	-	TGTGCCAGCAGTTACTTGAGCAATCAGCCCCAGCATTTT	CASSYLSNQPQHF
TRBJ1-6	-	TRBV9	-	TGTGCCAGCAGCCATGGGGGTCATAATTCACCCCTCCACTTT	CASSHGGHNSPLHF
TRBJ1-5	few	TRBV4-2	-	TGTGCCAGCAGCCAAGATACTTGGTGGATGGGCAATCAGCCCCAGCATTTT	CASSQDTWWMGNQPQHF
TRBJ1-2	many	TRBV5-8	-	TGTGCCAGCAGCTTGGCCGGTCGGGGCAACTATGGCTACACCTTC	CASSLAGRGNYGYTF
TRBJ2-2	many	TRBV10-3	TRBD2	TGTGCCATCAGTGAGAGTTTGGGAGGGTCGGGCACCGGGGAGCTGTTTTTT	CAISESLGGSGTGELFF
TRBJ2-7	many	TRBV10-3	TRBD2	TGTGCCAGCAGTGTCACTAGCGGGAGCCACGAGCAGTACTTC	CASSVTSGSHEQYF
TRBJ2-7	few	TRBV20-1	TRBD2	TGCAGTGCACTCGATGGGAGGGCACACGAGCAGTACTTC	CSALDGRAHEQYF
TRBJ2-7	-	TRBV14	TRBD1	TGTGCCAGCAGCCAAGTCGAGGGGGCTGCCTACGAGCAGTACTTC	CASSQVEGAAYEQYF
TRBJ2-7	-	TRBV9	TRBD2	TGTGAAGGACTAGCGGGTGGCGAGCAGTACTTC	CEGLAGGEQYF
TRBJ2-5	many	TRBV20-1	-	TGCAGTGCTAGAGACGGGTACTTCCAAGAGACCCAGTACTTC	CSARDGYFQETQYF
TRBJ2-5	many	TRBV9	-	TGTGCCAGCAGCGTATTCCCCCGAACGCCGCAAGAGACCCAGTACTTC	CASSVFPRTPQETQYF
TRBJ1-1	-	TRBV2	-	TGTGCCAGCAGCCTGACCTCCCGGGGCACTGACGCTTTCTTT	CASSLTSRGTDAFF
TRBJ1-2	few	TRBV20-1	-	TGCAGTGCCGCCGGGACAAACGACTATGGCTACACCTTC	CSAAGTNDYGYTF
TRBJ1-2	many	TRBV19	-	TGTGCCAGTAGGATGGACGGAAACTATGGCTACACCTTC	CASRMDGNYGYTF
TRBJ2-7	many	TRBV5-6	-	TGTGCCAGCACCTCAGGACAGTCCTACGAGCAGTACTTC	CASTSGQSYEQYF
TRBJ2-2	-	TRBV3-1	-	TGTGCCAGCAGCCAAGATGCAGGGGAGCTGTTTTTT	CASSQDAGELFF
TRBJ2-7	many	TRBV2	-	TGTGCCAGCAATGGCGGGGTAGACTACGAGCAGTACTTC	CASNGGVDYEQYF
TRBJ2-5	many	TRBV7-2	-	TGTGCCAGCAGCTCAGCCGGGACCCAGTACTTC	CASSSAGTQYF
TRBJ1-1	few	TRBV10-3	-	TGTGCCAGCAGTTCGGGGCTCGCTGAGGCTTTCTTT	CASSSGLAEAFF
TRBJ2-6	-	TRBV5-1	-	TGCGCCAGCCACTTAGGACACCCGGACTCTGGGGCCAACGTCCTGACTTTC	CASHLGHPDSGANVLTF
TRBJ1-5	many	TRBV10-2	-	TGCGCCAGCAGTGAGTCGATTGCCGCGAGCAATCAGCCCCAGCATTTT	CASSESIAASNQPQHF
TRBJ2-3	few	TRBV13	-	TGTGCCAGCAGCGCCAAAGTACAGGGAAGGGATACGCAGTATTTT	CASSAKVQGRDTQYF
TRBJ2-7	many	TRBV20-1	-	TGCAGTGCTAGAAATACTGATACCTACGAGCAGTACTTC	CSARNTDTYEQYF
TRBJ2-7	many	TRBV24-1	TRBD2	TGTGCCACCAGTGATGTAGCGGGAGGGTCTTACGAGCAGTACTTC	CATSDVAGGSYEQYF
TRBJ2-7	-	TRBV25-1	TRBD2	TGTGCCAGCAGTGAGACCATTAGGGGGACTAGCGGATTATACGAGCAGTACTTC	CASSETIRGTSGLYEQYF
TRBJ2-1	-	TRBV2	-	TGTGCCAGACGGGCGTACAATGAGCAGTTCTTC	CARRAYNEQFF
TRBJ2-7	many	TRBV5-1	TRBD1	TGCGCCACCTCCCCGGGACAGCACTACGAGCAGTACTTC	CATSPGQHYEQYF
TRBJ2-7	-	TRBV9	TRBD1	TGCGCCAGCAGCGGAGACAGGGGGCAATTGTACTTC	CASSGDRGQLYF
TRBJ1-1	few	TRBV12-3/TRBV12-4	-	TGTGCCAGCAGTTTCCGCGGGGGAGGGAACACTGAAGCTTTCTTT	CASSFRGGGNTEAFF
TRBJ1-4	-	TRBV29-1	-	TGCAGCGCTGGACGGTGGAAACTGTTTTTT	CSAGRWKLFF
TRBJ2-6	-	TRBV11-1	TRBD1	TGTGCCAGCAGCCCTAGAGGGGACAGGGGAAGCTCTGGGGCCAACGTCCTGACTTTC	CASSPRGDRGSSGANVLTF
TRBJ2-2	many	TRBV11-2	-	TGTGCCAGCAGCCCGCGGCTCGGGGTCGGGGAGCTGTTTTTT	CASSPRLGVGELFF
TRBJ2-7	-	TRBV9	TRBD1	TGTGCCAGCAGCGTACTTCGAGCCGGGACAGGGGTGGGAGAGCAGTACTTC	CASSVLRAGTGVGEQYF
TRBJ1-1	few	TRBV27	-	TGTGCCAGCGGGATCTCGAAGAACACTGAAGCTTTCTTT	CASGISKNTEAFF
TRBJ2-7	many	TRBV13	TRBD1	TGTGCCAGCAGCCATACTGCTTGGGACAGGGGCAGGACCCACGAGCAGTACTTC	CASSHTAWDRGRTHEQYF
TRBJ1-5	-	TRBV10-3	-	TGTGCCAGCAGTTTAGGGGGGGGCCATCAGCCCCAGCATTTT	CASSLGGGHQPQHF